The 15 T cell receptor beta chains below all came from one sample that was sequenced in a study of blood T cell repertoires in COVID-19. TCRdb's copy holds only in-frame clones and misses some; the assay was immunoSEQ multiplex PCR. The repertoire holds some 290,000 clones, roughly 86% seen once, with 3.6% in the top ten. The sample taken for sequencing was peripheral blood. These receptors were taken from a man younger than 35 with active or convalescent COVID-19.

V usage is TRBV30 and J usage is TRBJ2-7, with D perhaps TRBD1 (6 bases). The germline V and J ends were trimmed by 5 bases and 3 bases, with 11 bases remaining between them. The germline gives CDR1 GTSNPN, CDR2 SVGIG (reference sequence). The CDR3 totals 12 residues. CDR3 coding DNA: TGTGCCTGGGCGACAGGCATCTACGAGCAGTACTTC. Translating it yields CAWATGIYEQYF.

This clone was detected once. The DNA of the CDR3 is TGTGCCAGCAGCCTCGGACAGTATGGCTACACCTTC. This translates into CASSLGQYGYTF. V usage is TRBV7-8 and J usage is TRBJ1-2, with D possibly matching TRBD1 (6 bases). Germline V lookup: CDR1 SGHVS, CDR2 FQNEAQ. This CDR3 is built from 12 residues. The germline V and J ends were trimmed by 5 bases and 5 bases, with 9 bases remaining between them.

V usage is TRBV6-4 and J usage is TRBJ2-5, with 8 bases fitting TRBD1. Trimming at V came to 3 bases and at J to 5 bases, leaving 11 bases not matched to a gene. The CDR3 consists of 16 residues. CDR1 and CDR2 from the germline V gene are MRHNA and SNTAGT. The CDR3 DNA sequence: TGTGCCAGCAGTGAAGGAGGGACAGGTGCCCAGGAGACCCAGTACTTC. Amino acids: CASSEGGTGAQETQYF.

The J gene is TRBJ2-5, the V gene TRBV19; D is possibly TRBD2 (6 bases). This CDR3 spans 14 amino acids. From germline, CDR1 is LNHDA and CDR2 SQIVND (reference sequence). V was trimmed by 6 bases and J by 6 bases, leaving 17 bases between them. In DNA form, the CDR3 reads TGTGCCAGTAGCCCCGAAGGGGAGGTAAAGACCCAGTACTTC. As protein: CASSPEGEVKTQYF.

The chain combines TRBV19 with TRBJ1-5; D ambiguous. Trimming removed 7 bases from V and 2 bases from J, with 12 bases in between. The length of the CDR3 is 14 residues. Germline-derived CDR1 and CDR2 are LNHDA and SQIVND (reference sequence). The CDR3 DNA sequence: TGTGCCAGTAAGCCCCGAAGTGGCAATCAGCCCCAGCATTTT. Protein: CASKPRSGNQPQHF. Variable domain in full (rest from reference TRBV19 and TRBJ1-5): DGGITQSPKYLFRKEGQNVTLSCEQNLNHDAMYWYRQDPGQGLRLIYYSQIVNDFQKGDIAEGYSVSREKKESFPLTVTSAQKNPTAFYLCASKPRSGNQPQHFGDGTRLSIL.

This chain links TRBV19 with TRBJ2-2; TRBD1 matches 10 bases. J lost 7 bases, V lost 3 bases, and 20 bases had no gene match. There are 20 residues in the CDR3. CDR1 LNHDA and CDR2 SQIVND come from the germline V gene (reference sequence). The CDR3 is CASSILSVGTGVPVDGELFF. The CDR3 region has the DNA TGTGCCAGTAGTATTTTGAGCGTCGGGACAGGGGTTCCTGTAGACGGGGAGCTGTTTTTT.

This chain links TRBV6-1 with TRBJ1-4, with D possibly TRBD1 on 5 matching bases. The CDR3 runs 16 residues. CDR1 and CDR2 from the germline V gene are MNHNS and SASEGT. V lost 3 bases to trimming and J lost 6 bases, with 17 bases between them. This CDR3 reads CASSDAAGGLYEKLFF. As DNA, the CDR3 is TGTGCCAGCAGTGATGCTGCCGGGGGATTGTATGAAAAACTGTTTTTT.

This rearrangement joins TRBV5-1 to TRBJ2-7; D gene unclear. Germline V lookup: CDR1 SGHRS, CDR2 YFSETQ. Between the trimmed V and J ends, which lost 0 bases and 5 bases, there was a span of 9 bases. There are 13 residues in the CDR3. The CDR3 spells CASSLVSRNEQYF. The CDR3 nucleotides read TGCGCCAGCAGCTTGGTTTCGAGAAACGAGCAGTACTTC.

V is TRBV6-6 and J is TRBJ2-7, with TRBD2 identical over 8 bases. The CDR3 runs 14 residues. Germline V gives CDR1 MNHNY, CDR2 SVGAGI (reference sequence). Losses at the gene ends were 9 bases for V and 0 bases for J; bases not matched to a gene: 7. CDR3 residues: CASGGAGGSYEQYF. For the CDR3, the DNA is TGTGCCAGTGGGGGGGCGGGAGGCTCCTACGAGCAGTACTTC.

This sequence joins TRBV6-5 and TRBJ1-6; no firm D call. CDR1 MNHEY and CDR2 SVGAGI come from the germline V gene. The ends were cut back, 5 bases at V and 8 bases at J, with 10 bases in the middle. This CDR3 has 13 residues. This chain's CDR3 is CASSPARDSPLHF. In DNA, the CDR3 is TGTGCCAGCAGTCCCGCGAGGGATTCACCCCTCCACTTT.

The rearrangement links TRBV5-4 to TRBJ1-2; 9 bases align to TRBD1. Looked up from germline, CDR1 is SGHNT and CDR2 is YYREEE (reference sequence). The CDR3 has 14 residues. With 0 bases clipped from V and 4 bases from J, the junction kept 1 base outside the gene matches. The CDR3: CASSLGGQGYGYTF. The CDR3 DNA follows: TGTGCCAGCAGCTTGGGGGGACAGGGCTATGGCTACACCTTC.

The V call is TRBV7-3, the J call TRBJ1-1; 12 positions match TRBD1. Germline CDR1 reads SGHTA; CDR2 reads FQGTGA. J was trimmed by 7 bases and V by 5 bases; bases with no gene match: 11. The CDR3 length is 16 residues. For the CDR3, the DNA is TGTGCCAGCAGCCCCGGCCCCGGGACAGGGGGCAATGAAGCTTTCTTT. It translates to CASSPGPGTGGNEAFF.

This clone has just one count. V is TRBV28 and J is TRBJ1-2, with 10 bases aligning to TRBD1. CDR3 length: 14 amino acids. The germline V gene has CDR1 MDHEN and CDR2 SYDVKM. V gave up 5 bases and J gave up 4 bases; unmatched junction bases: 4. The CDR3 bases are TGTGCCAGCAGTCGACAGGGGGCCGCCTATGGCTACACCTTC. Its translation is CASSRQGAAYGYTF.

V and J are TRBV4-2 and TRBJ2-1; 9 bases agree with TRBD2. Germline V gene sequence: CDR1 LGHNA, CDR2 YNFKEQ. The CDR3 contains 18 residues. Trimming removed 4 bases from V and 8 bases from J; junction bases left unmatched: 18. The CDR3 DNA follows: TGTGCCAGCAGCCCAGGGGGTAAACTGGCGGGAGGGTCCGATGAGCAGTTCTTC. This translates into CASSPGGKLAGGSDEQFF.

CDR3 sequence reads: CASSLAKRGRETQYF. Here the CDR3 DNA reads TGTGCCAGCAGCTTAGCAAAGCGGGGGAGAGAGACCCAGTACTTC. The chain has TRBV7-2 and TRBJ2-5, with TRBD2 matching 8 bases. This CDR3 is 15 amino acids long. The V gene's germline CDR1 is SGHTA and CDR2 FQGNSA. The V and J ends lost 0 bases and 4 bases, in that order; junction bases with no gene match: 4.